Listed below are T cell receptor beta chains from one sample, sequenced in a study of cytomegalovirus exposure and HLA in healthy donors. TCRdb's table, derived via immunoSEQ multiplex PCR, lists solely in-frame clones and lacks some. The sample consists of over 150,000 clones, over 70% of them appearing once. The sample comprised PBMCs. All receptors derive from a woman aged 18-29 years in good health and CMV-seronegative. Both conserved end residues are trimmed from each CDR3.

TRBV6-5 ASSFGTGGNYGYT
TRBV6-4 ASSIEGTLGSPLH
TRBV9 ASSVATSGSDEQF
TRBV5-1 ASSLARGQVNEQF
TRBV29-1 SVRDTASEQY
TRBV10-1 ASRPGTGNTGELF
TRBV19 ASTLQAGQDTEAF
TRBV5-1 ASSLDGQYYT
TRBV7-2 ASARDTSGYGYT
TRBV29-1 SVEATGGWTEAF
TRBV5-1 ASSWSGVPADTQY
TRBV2 ASLAGGTYNEQF
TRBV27 ASSSLMSSYNSPLH
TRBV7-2 ASSSGLAGEVYEQY
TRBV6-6 ASSSPRARVTTIY
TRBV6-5 ASSYYGTGGGDEQF
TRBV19 ASSDTGSYT
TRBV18 ASSPPWLADNYNEQF
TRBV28 ALRDRVVDTQY
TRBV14 ASSQGTVEAF
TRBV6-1 ASTASSASTDTQY
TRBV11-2 ASSFRQPPTEAF
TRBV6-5 ASSYSTGQGTNEQY
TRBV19 ASSMGSSYEQY